This TCR beta chain was identified during a study of cytomegalovirus exposure and HLA in healthy donors. CDR3 length equals 17 residues. The study, taken as a whole, reports: In a later analysis, TCR beta V- and J-gene trimming showed a link to a missense DCLRE1C variant. Later analysis suggested links between common viral pathogens and several top significant clusters.

Of note for this clone: The antigen remains unidentified.

This PCR relied on a set of 60 Vbeta primers and 13 Jbeta primers. TCRdb keeps only in-frame clones here, not all; method: immunoSEQ multiplex PCR. The table includes roughly 200,000 clones, 79% detected once. This TCR was sampled from a woman aged 25 to 39 in good health and CMV-seropositive. The genes are TRBV21-1 and TRBJ1-2; the DNA was not used to check the table's D call, TRBD1. TRBV21-1 is a pseudogene. Source material: PBMCs. DNA of the CDR3: TGTGCCAGCAGCAAATTAGTTAAGGGGCCAGCTAACTATGGCTACACCTTC. Its protein product is CASSKLVKGPANYGYTF.